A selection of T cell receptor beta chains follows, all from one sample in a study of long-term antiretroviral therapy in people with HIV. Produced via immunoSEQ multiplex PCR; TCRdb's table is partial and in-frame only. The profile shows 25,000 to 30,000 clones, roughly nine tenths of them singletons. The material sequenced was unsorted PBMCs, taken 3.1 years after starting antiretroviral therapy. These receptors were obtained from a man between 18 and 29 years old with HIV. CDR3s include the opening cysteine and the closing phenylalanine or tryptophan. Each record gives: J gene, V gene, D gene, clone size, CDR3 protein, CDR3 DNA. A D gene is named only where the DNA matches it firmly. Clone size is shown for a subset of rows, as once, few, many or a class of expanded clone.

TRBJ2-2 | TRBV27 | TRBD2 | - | CASSRGGDTGELFF | TGTGCCAGCAGCCGCGGGGGGGATACCGGGGAGCTGTTTTTT
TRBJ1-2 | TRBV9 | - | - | CASSVAPDRSYGYTF | TGTGCCAGCAGCGTAGCCCCCGACCGGTCGTATGGCTACACCTTC
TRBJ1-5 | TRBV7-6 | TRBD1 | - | CASSLAGGAQPQHF | TGTGCCAGCAGCTTAGCAGGGGGCGCCCAGCCCCAGCATTTT
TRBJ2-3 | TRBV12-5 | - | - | CASGLGMDTQYF | TGTGCTAGTGGTTTGGGAATGGATACGCAGTATTTT
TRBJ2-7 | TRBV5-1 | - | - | CASSLEGEGGEQYF | TGCGCCAGCAGCTTGGAAGGGGAAGGAGGCGAGCAGTACTTC
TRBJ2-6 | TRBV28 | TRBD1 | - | CASSFTTGGPGANVLTF | TGTGCCAGCAGTTTTACCACAGGGGGCCCTGGGGCCAACGTCCTGACTTTC
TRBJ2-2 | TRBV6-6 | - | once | CASRRVSSGELFF | TGTGCCAGCAGGAGGGTTTCGTCCGGGGAGCTGTTTTTT
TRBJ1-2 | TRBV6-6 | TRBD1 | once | CASSYSGTGGSGYTF | TGTGCCAGCAGTTACTCAGGGACAGGGGGCAGCGGCTACACCTTC
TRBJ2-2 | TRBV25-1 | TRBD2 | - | CASSKEGLHGGELFF | TGTGCCAGCAGTAAGGAGGGACTACATGGCGGGGAGCTGTTTTTT
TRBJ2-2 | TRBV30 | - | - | CAWSGDYTGELFF | TGTGCCTGGAGTGGAGATTACACCGGGGAGCTGTTTTTT
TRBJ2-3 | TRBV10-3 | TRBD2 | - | CAITPDRGELAGGSRDTQYF | TGTGCCATCACCCCCGACAGGGGAGAACTAGCGGGAGGGTCCAGGGATACGCAGTATTTT
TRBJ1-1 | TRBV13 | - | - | CASSLVGETAFF | TGTGCCAGCAGCTTAGTTGGGGAGACGGCTTTCTTT
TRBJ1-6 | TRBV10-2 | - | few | CASSDGPNSPLHF | TGCGCCAGCAGTGACGGTCCAAATTCACCCCTCCACTTT
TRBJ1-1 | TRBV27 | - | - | CASRLQPGMNTEAFF | TGTGCCAGCAGACTGCAGCCAGGTATGAACACTGAAGCTTTCTTT
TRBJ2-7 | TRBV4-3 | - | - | CASSQVYPGEQYF | TGCGCCAGCAGCCAAGTCTACCCCGGCGAGCAGTACTTC
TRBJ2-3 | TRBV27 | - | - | CATLRSGTDTQYF | TGTGCCACCCTTAGGTCGGGCACAGATACGCAGTATTTT
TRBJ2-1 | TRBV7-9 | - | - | CASSLGPEQFF | TGTGCCAGCAGCTTGGGTCCCGAGCAGTTCTTC
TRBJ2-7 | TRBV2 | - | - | CASRTGPGPYEQYF | TGTGCCAGCAGAACCGGGCCCGGGCCCTACGAGCAGTACTTC
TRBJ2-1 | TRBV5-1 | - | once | CASSLTGGVNEQFF | TGCGCCAGCAGCTTGACAGGGGGGGTCAATGAGCAGTTCTTC
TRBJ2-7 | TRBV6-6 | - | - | CASSLTGKDEQYF | TGTGCCAGCAGTTTAACAGGGAAGGACGAGCAGTACTTC
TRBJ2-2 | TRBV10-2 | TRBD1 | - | CASSGGTGYDTGELFF | TGCGCCAGCAGTGGGGGGACAGGGTATGACACCGGGGAGCTGTTTTTT
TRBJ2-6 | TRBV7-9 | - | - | CASRGISGANVLTF | TGTGCCAGCAGGGGGATCTCTGGGGCCAACGTCCTGACTTTC
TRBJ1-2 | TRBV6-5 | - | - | CASRPTGPFNYGYTF | TGTGCCAGCAGGCCCACAGGGCCCTTTAACTATGGCTACACCTTC
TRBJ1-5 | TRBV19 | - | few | CASSILPGVAQHF | TGTGCCAGTAGTATTCTCCCGGGGGTGGCCCAGCATTTT
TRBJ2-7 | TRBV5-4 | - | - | CASSLQGRGVTYEQYF | TGTGCCAGCAGCTTGCAGGGTCGGGGAGTAACCTACGAGCAGTACTTC
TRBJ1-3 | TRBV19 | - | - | CATKPTGSGNTIYF | TGTGCCACCAAGCCGACAGGCTCTGGAAACACCATATATTTT
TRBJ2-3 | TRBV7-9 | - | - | CASSFDKDTQYF | TGTGCCAGCAGCTTCGACAAAGATACGCAGTATTTT
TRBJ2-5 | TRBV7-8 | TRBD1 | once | CASSSRARTGGAETQYF | TGTGCCAGCAGCTCCAGAGCTCGGACAGGGGGGGCAGAGACCCAGTACTTC
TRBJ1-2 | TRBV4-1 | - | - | CASGLVGGSSYGYTF | TGCGCCAGCGGGTTAGTGGGGGGCTCAAGCTATGGCTACACCTTC